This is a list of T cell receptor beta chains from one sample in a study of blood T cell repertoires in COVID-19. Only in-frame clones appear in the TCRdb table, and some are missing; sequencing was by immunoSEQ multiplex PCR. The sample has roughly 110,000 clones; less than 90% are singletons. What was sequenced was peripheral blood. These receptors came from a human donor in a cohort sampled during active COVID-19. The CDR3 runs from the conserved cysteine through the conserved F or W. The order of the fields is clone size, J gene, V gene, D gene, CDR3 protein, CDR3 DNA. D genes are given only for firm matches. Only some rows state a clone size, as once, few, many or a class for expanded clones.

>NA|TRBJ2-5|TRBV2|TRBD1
CASGLQGAGETQYF
TGTGCCAGCGGCCTACAGGGGGCGGGGGAGACCCAGTACTTC
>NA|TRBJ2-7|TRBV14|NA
CASSLSGRYYEQYF
TGTGCCAGCAGCCTTTCCGGCAGGTACTACGAGCAGTACTTC
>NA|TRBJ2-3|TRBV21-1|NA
CASSKALSKPDTQYF
TGTGCCAGCAGCAAAGCGCTTTCAAAGCCAGATACGCAGTATTTT
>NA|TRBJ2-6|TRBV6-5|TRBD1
CASSSTRQGAPVLTF
TGTGCCAGCAGTTCCACTAGACAGGGGGCACCGGTCCTGACTTTC
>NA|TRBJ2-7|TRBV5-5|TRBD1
CASSEAGTGMIYEQYF
TGTGCCAGCAGCGAGGCCGGGACAGGTATGATCTACGAGCAGTACTTC
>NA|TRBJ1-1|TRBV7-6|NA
CASSLDGANTEAFF
TGTGCCAGCAGCTTAGATGGGGCGAACACTGAAGCTTTCTTT
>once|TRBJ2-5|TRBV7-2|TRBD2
CASSPLWGGAETQYF
TGTGCCAGCAGCCCCCTATGGGGGGGTGCAGAGACCCAGTACTTC
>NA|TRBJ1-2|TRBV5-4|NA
CASSPGELRYGYTF
TGTGCCAGCAGCCCAGGGGAGTTACGGTATGGCTACACCTTC
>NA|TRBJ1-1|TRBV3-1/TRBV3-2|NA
CASSQEGLMNTEAFF
TGTGCCAGCAGCCAAGAGGGACTGATGAACACTGAAGCTTTCTTT
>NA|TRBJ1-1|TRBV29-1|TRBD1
CSVMIGTGAVNTEAFF
TGCAGCGTCATGATAGGGACAGGGGCGGTGAACACTGAAGCTTTCTTT
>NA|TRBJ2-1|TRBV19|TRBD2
CASTPLAGGGYNEQFF
TGTGCCAGTACCCCCCTAGCGGGAGGAGGGTACAATGAGCAGTTCTTC
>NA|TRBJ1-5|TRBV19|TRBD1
CASSIRTGGSNQPQHF
TGTGCCAGTAGTATTCGGACAGGGGGAAGCAATCAGCCCCAGCATTTT
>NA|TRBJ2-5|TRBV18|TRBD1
CASSPRVSGGEGQETQYF
TGTGCCAGCTCACCACGTGTGTCAGGGGGCGAAGGACAAGAGACCCAGTACTTC
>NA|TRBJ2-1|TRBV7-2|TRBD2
CASSLLARREGRNNEQFF
TGTGCCAGCAGCTTACTGGCGCGACGGGAGGGCCGGAACAATGAGCAGTTCTTC
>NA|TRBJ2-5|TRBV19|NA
CASSSLAPQETQYF
TGTGCCAGTAGTTCCCTAGCGCCACAAGAGACCCAGTACTTC
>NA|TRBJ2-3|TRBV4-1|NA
CASSQDAIALLYNTDTQYF
TGCGCCAGCAGCCAAGACGCTATAGCTCTCCTATACAACACAGATACGCAGTATTTT
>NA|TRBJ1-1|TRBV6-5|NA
CASSTTQGTTEAFF
TGTGCCAGCAGCACAACACAGGGTACCACTGAAGCTTTCTTT
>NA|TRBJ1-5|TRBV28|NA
CASSPLGPGSNQPQHF
TGTGCCAGCAGTCCACTCGGCCCGGGGAGCAATCAGCCCCAGCATTTT
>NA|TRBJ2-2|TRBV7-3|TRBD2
CASSFLAGNTGELFF
TGTGCCAGCAGCTTCCTAGCGGGAAACACCGGGGAGCTGTTTTTT
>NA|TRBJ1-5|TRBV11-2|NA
CASSLGFYSNQPQHF
TGTGCCAGCAGCTTAGGGTTCTATAGCAATCAGCCCCAGCATTTT
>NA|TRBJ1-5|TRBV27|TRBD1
CASSPSDRGHQPQHF
TGTGCCAGCAGTCCCTCCGACAGGGGGCATCAGCCCCAGCATTTT